The 25 T cell receptor beta chains below were found in one sample sequenced in a study of beta chain features in type 1 diabetes. Whole-study findings and limits: For Type 1 diabetes patients, all four CD4+ subsets carried TCRB CDR3s that were moderately but significantly shorter.

The sequenced template was cDNA made from the entire isolated RNA. Assay: immunoSEQ multiplex PCR; the TCRdb copy retains only in-frame clones and omits some. The sample lists around 690,000 clones, around an eighth seen once, with 0.095% to 0.15% in the top ten. No antigens are known for them. The sequencing input was naive CD4+ T cells from blood. Receptor source: a man aged 25-45 years with type 1 diabetes.

This rearrangement joins TRBV6-5 to TRBJ2-5, with a possible D match to TRBD2 (5 bases). Germline V CDR1 and CDR2: MNHEY, SVGAGI. The V end lost 7 bases, the J end lost 5 bases, and 8 bases lay between the germline ends. This CDR3 region has 11 residues. The CDR3 DNA reads as TGTGCCAGCACCACGGGGGAGACCCAGTACTTC. It encodes CASTTGETQYF.

This chain connects TRBV6-1 to TRBJ2-3; D gene uncertain. Germline V lookup: CDR1 MNHNS, CDR2 SASEGT. CDR3 length: 12 amino acids. Trimming took 5 bases from V and 0 from J, leaving 3 bases between them. The CDR3 DNA reads TGTGCCAGCAGTCCCAGCACAGATACGCAGTATTTT. The encoded protein is CASSPSTDTQYF.

This clone was picked up a small number of times. The chain is built from TRBV30 and TRBJ2-7, with 7 bases lining up with TRBD1. The germline gives CDR1 GTSNPN, CDR2 SVGIG (reference sequence). Trimming removed 2 bases from V and 2 bases from J; junction bases left unmatched: 3. The CDR3 spans 13 residues. CDR3 coding DNA: TGTGCCTGGAGTAGGACAGGTACCTACGAGCAGTACTTC. The encoded protein is CAWSRTGTYEQYF.

This clone turned up a few times. The V and J genes are TRBV6-6 and TRBJ1-5, with unresolved D. The CDR3 has 13 residues. Between the trimmed V and J ends, which lost 5 bases and 2 bases, there was a span of 7 bases. Germline V CDR1 and CDR2: MNHNY, SVGAGI (reference sequence). The CDR3 reads CASSTGRNQPQHF. The DNA of the CDR3 is TGTGCCAGCAGTACCGGACGCAATCAGCCCCAGCATTTT.

This clone has a handful of counts. The gene calls are TRBV4-2 and TRBJ2-3, with D maybe TRBD2 (5 bases). The V and J ends lost 1 base and 0 bases respectively, with 11 bases between them. The CDR3 extends over 16 amino acids. Germline assignment: CDR1 LGHNA and CDR2 YNFKEQ. The CDR3 loop reads CASSQARAVSTDTQYF. The CDR3 nucleotides are TGTGCCAGCAGCCAAGCGCGAGCGGTGAGCACAGATACGCAGTATTTT.

This clone was seen a few times. This sequence joins TRBV7-9 and TRBJ1-5; no firm D call. V gave up 4 bases and J gave up 2 bases, with 12 bases separating them. The CDR3 has 15 residues. Germline V gene lookup returns CDR1 SEHNR and CDR2 FQNEAQ (reference sequence). In nucleotides, the CDR3 is TGTGCCAGCAGCTCGGGCAGTCTTGGCAATCAGCCCCAGCATTTT. Its translation: CASSSGSLGNQPQHF.

The chain has TRBV7-2 and TRBJ1-2; TRBD1 agrees at 8 bases. This CDR3 has 13 amino acids. Germline V gene sequence: CDR1 SGHTA, CDR2 FQGNSA. The trim removed 5 bases at V and 4 bases at J, leaving 3 bases unmatched. The CDR3 is CASSHGQGYGYTF. The DNA of the CDR3 is TGTGCCAGCAGCCACGGACAGGGCTATGGCTACACCTTC.

This chain joins TRBV6-5 and TRBJ1-2; D not certain. V shed 6 bases and J shed 2 bases, with 10 bases lying between them. Germline lookup yields CDR1 MNHEY and CDR2 SVGAGI. The CDR3 loop spans 13 amino acids. The CDR3 protein is CASRLDKNYGYTF. The DNA for the CDR3 is TGTGCCAGCAGACTCGACAAGAACTATGGCTACACCTTC.

The V and J genes are TRBV30 and TRBJ1-2, with a tentative D call TRBD1 (6 bases). Germline assignment: CDR1 GTSNPN and CDR2 SVGIG (reference sequence). The CDR3 runs 16 residues. Trimming took off 2 bases at V and 0 bases at J, with 16 bases between the two ends. The CDR3 bases are TGTGCCTGGAGTTACCCGGGGACACCTGCTAACTATGGCTACACCTTC. Protein: CAWSYPGTPANYGYTF.

The rearrangement links TRBV7-6 to TRBJ1-4; D is undetermined. The CDR3 spans 13 residues. The V gene's germline CDR1 is SGHVS and CDR2 FNYEAQ. The V and J ends lost 6 bases and 0 bases respectively, with 5 bases between them. CDR3 DNA: TGTGCCAGCAGTTTAACAACTAATGAAAAACTGTTTTTT. Translating gives CASSLTTNEKLFF. The full variable domain, rest sourced from reference TRBV7-6 and TRBJ1-4, is GAGVSQSPRYKVTKRGQDVALRCDPISGHVSLYWYRQALGQGPEFLTYFNYEAQQDKSGLPNDRFSAERPEGSISTLTIQRTEQRDSAMYRCASSLTTNEKLFFGSGTQLSVL.

CDR3 sequence reads: CASSVGIPSYPAGYTF. The CDR3 DNA reads TGTGCCAGCAGCGTAGGAATCCCCTCTTACCCAGCGGGCTACACCTTC. The chain recombines TRBV9 with TRBJ1-2; D call uncertain. V was clipped by 0 bases and J by 8 bases, with 20 bases between them. The CDR3 is 16 residues long. CDR1 and CDR2 (germline): SGDLS, YYNGEE.

The genes are TRBV5-1 and TRBJ2-3; D might be TRBD1 (6 bases). V lost 0 bases and J 2 bases, leaving 10 bases between the germline ends. Germline CDR1 SGHRS, CDR2 YFSETQ. The CDR3 is made up of 15 amino acids. The DNA of the CDR3 is TGCGCCAGCAGCTTGGCCGGGACAACCACAGATACGCAGTATTTT. Protein: CASSLAGTTTDTQYF.

The rearrangement links TRBV7-2 to TRBJ1-2; D perhaps matches TRBD1 (6 bases). The V and J ends lost 1 base and 3 bases respectively, with 12 bases between them. The CDR3 length is 15 residues. The germline gives CDR1 SGHTA, CDR2 FQGNSA. Here the CDR3 reads CASSLVGQTDYGYTF. CDR3 coding DNA: TGTGCCAGCAGCTTAGTTGGACAGACAGACTATGGCTACACCTTC.

This clone has more than one count but fewer than ten. CDR3 amino acids: CASSQEGGSGHYEQYF. The CDR3 DNA follows: TGTGCCAGCAGCCAAGAAGGAGGGTCAGGACACTACGAGCAGTACTTC. The chain uses TRBV4-2 and TRBJ2-7, with D perhaps TRBD2 (6 bases). The CDR3 extends over 16 amino acids. CDR1 is LGHNA, CDR2 YNFKEQ, per germline. The ends were cut back, 0 bases at V and 3 bases at J, with 15 bases in the middle.

This clone came up once. The chain links TRBV25-1 to TRBJ1-2, with D possibly matching TRBD1 (6 bases). CDR3 length: 15 amino acids. Germline CDR1 reads MGHDK; CDR2 reads SYGVNS. Trimming shortened V by 1 base and J by 6 bases, and 15 bases separated the two germline ends. The chain's CDR3 is CASSESLAGVHGYTF. The CDR3 coding sequence is TGTGCCAGCAGTGAATCCTTGGCAGGGGTACATGGCTACACCTTC.

This clone has more than one count but fewer than ten. The chain joins TRBV6-5 to TRBJ2-1, with D possibly called TRBD1 or TRBD2 (5 bases each). V was clipped by 8 bases and J by 4 bases, with 18 bases between them. The germline CDR1 and CDR2 sequences are MNHEY and SVGAGI. The CDR3 runs 15 residues. In DNA form, the CDR3 reads TGTGCCAGCGGCTGGGACCCCGGGGCATACAATGAGCAGTTCTTC. Its protein is CASGWDPGAYNEQFF.

This clone was seen more than once but under ten times. Other DNA sequences of this sample code for an identical CDR3. The V gene is TRBV7-2, the J gene TRBJ2-6; the D gene is possibly TRBD1 (5 bases). Germline-derived CDR1 and CDR2 are SGHTA and FQGNSA. The CDR3 consists of 15 residues. Trimming removed 5 bases at V and 0 bases at J, with 8 bases between. CDR3 in DNA: TGTGCCAGCAGCCTACAGGTCTCTGGGGCCAACGTCCTGACTTTC. It codes for CASSLQVSGANVLTF. Filled out from reference TRBV7-2 and TRBJ2-6, the complete variable domain reads GAGVSQSPSNKVTEKGKDVELRCDPISGHTALYWYRQSLGQGLEFLIYFQGNSAPDKSGLPSDRFSAERTGGSVSTLTIQRTQQEDSAVYLCASSLQVSGANVLTFGAGSRLTVL.

The chain uses TRBV28 and TRBJ2-3, with a possible D match to TRBD1 (5 bases). V was clipped by 4 bases and J by 7 bases, with 15 bases between them. This CDR3 is 14 amino acids long. Germline CDR1 reads MDHEN; CDR2 reads SYDVKM. The CDR3 sequence: CASSWGGKTNTQYF. The CDR3 region has the DNA TGTGCCAGCAGTTGGGGCGGAAAGACAAATACGCAGTATTTT. The full variable domain, completed using reference TRBV28 and TRBJ2-3, is DVKVTQSSRYLVKRTGEKVFLECVQDMDHENMFWYRQDPGLGLRLIYFSYDVKMKEKGDIPEGYSVSREKKERFSLILESASTNQTSMYLCASSWGGKTNTQYFGPGTRLTVL.

The chain uses TRBV27 and TRBJ2-5; 7 positions agree with TRBD1. V was pared by 4 bases and J by 1 base, with 6 bases of the junction left unmatched. This CDR3 has 15 amino acids. In germline, CDR1 is MNHEY, CDR2 SMNVEV (reference sequence). The CDR3 region has the DNA TGTGCCAGCAGTTCACGGACAGGACCCCAAGAGACCCAGTACTTC. Protein sequence: CASSSRTGPQETQYF.

Only a few counts were recorded for this clone. J is TRBJ2-7 and V is TRBV28; the D gene is possibly TRBD2 (7 bases). Germline CDR1 MDHEN, CDR2 SYDVKM. The germline V and J ends were trimmed by 5 bases and 3 bases, with 14 bases remaining between them. The CDR3 is made up of 14 amino acids. The CDR3 sequence: CASSAAGAGYEQYF. The CDR3 nucleotides read TGTGCCAGCAGTGCGGCGGGGGCAGGCTACGAGCAGTACTTC.

This clone turned up a few times. The chain has TRBV29-1 and TRBJ1-1, with D unresolved. With 7 bases removed from V and 4 bases from J, the gap between germline ends came to 16 bases. This CDR3 region has 13 residues. Germline V gene sequence: CDR1 SQVTM, CDR2 ANQGSEA. The CDR3 here is CSAHLTSGTEAFF. The CDR3 DNA is TGCAGCGCGCATCTGACATCGGGCACTGAAGCTTTCTTT.

This chain connects TRBV6-6 to TRBJ2-2; 7 nucleotides agree with TRBD1. CDR3 length: 15 residues. Germline trimming cut 5 bases from V and 2 bases from J; bases unmatched to any gene: 5. The V gene's germline CDR1 is MNHNY and CDR2 SVGAGI (reference sequence). The CDR3 DNA sequence: TGTGCCAGCAGTAGGGACAGCTCCAACACCGGGGAGCTGTTTTTT. Translated: CASSRDSSNTGELFF.

The J gene is TRBJ2-4, the V gene TRBV7-8; D is tentatively TRBD1 or TRBD2 (5 bases each). The CDR3 is 12 residues long. Trimming shortened V by 5 bases and J by 9 bases, and 11 bases separated the two germline ends. Germline V gene lookup returns CDR1 SGHVS and CDR2 FQNEAQ. CDR3 in amino acids: CASSPTGGIQYF. CDR3 DNA sequence: TGTGCCAGCAGCCCAACAGGAGGCATTCAGTACTTC.

This clone turned up a few times. V is TRBV18 and J is TRBJ1-3; maybe TRBD1 (5 bases). There are 15 residues in the CDR3. CDR1 is KGHSH and CDR2 is LQKENI in the germline V gene. V lost 2 bases and J 4 bases, leaving 12 bases between the germline ends. This chain's CDR3 is CASSPGGAAGNTIYF. DNA for the CDR3: TGTGCCAGCTCACCAGGAGGGGCTGCAGGAAACACCATATATTTT.

This clone has just a few counts. The chain joins TRBV7-2 to TRBJ1-4; D is undetermined. This CDR3 is built from 14 residues. V was cut by 2 bases and J by 8 bases, with 12 bases left in between. Per germline, CDR1 SGHTA and CDR2 FQGNSA. CDR3 sequence: CASSLWEGGEKLFF. CDR3 sequence (DNA): TGTGCCAGCAGCTTATGGGAGGGAGGAGAAAAACTGTTTTTT. Together with reference TRBV7-2 and TRBJ1-4, the CDR3 gives the full variable domain: GAGVSQSPSNKVTEKGKDVELRCDPISGHTALYWYRQSLGQGLEFLIYFQGNSAPDKSGLPSDRFSAERTGGSVSTLTIQRTQQEDSAVYLCASSLWEGGEKLFFGSGTQLSVL.